This T cell receptor (beta chain) appears in the sequencing data of a study of regulatory T cells in long-lasting Graves disease (dated by TCRdb to 2020 to 2023). Regarding the study in general: Persistent Graves' disease meant more than 5 years of antithyroid drug treatment with TSH receptor autoantibodies that stayed positive. The study was conducted in China and was registered as a clinical trial. TCR sequencing covered roughly 13 persistent and some 20 newly diagnosed Graves' disease patients, 33 samples in total. Persistent Graves' disease patients in the clinical cohort had taken antithyroid drugs for around 10 years on average. Patients with persistent Graves' disease were compared with patients with newly diagnosed Graves' disease using TCR sequencing and RNA sequencing of peripheral blood.

Cut back by 0 bases and 2 bases, the V and J ends lie 11 bases apart. Taken from cysteine to phenylalanine, the CDR3 has 15 residues. Left in the record is the CDR3 DNA by itself, 45 bases read in frame from the first base. The germline V gene sets CDR1 to ENHRY and CDR2 to SYGVKD. This specimen's time point label, per the study, means: persistent/refractory GD, antithyroid drugs over 5 years with positive TRAb. RNA was extracted from PBMCs in TRIzol for both TCR sequencing and RNA sequencing. Graves' disease was diagnosed according to American Thyroid Association guidelines. The patients came from an endocrinology department in Xi'an, China. Each patient gave approximately 10 milliliters of peripheral blood, collected in an EDTA anticoagulant tube. Ficoll Paque Plus density gradient separation was used to isolate PBMCs, and no further T cell sorting was done. An Agilent 2100 Bioanalyzer and agarose gel were used to assess RNA quality, and a NanoDrop 2000 was used to measure RNA concentration.

Study-level results and caveats: The study examined only peripheral blood because the primary lesion, thyroid tissue, could not be accessed. Persistent patients shared more public clonotypes among themselves (2,741) than newly diagnosed patients did (over 950). The authors acknowledged the small sample size as a limitation that may reduce accuracy. Sequencing and analysis were limited to the TCR beta chain. Compared with newly diagnosed patients, patients with persistent Graves' disease had lower TCR Shannon entropy and fewer highly expanded clones, which suggests clonal expansion. Preferential use of TRBV28, TRBJ1-2 and TRBJ2-5 was observed in persistent disease, whereas TRBV20-1 and TRBJ2-1 were favored in newly diagnosed disease.

The library came from multiplex PCR. Sequencing was carried out with an Illumina HiSeq 4000. iRepertoire HTBI primers and Arm-PCR amplification of CDR3 regions were used to construct TCR beta libraries. Gel purification was performed on PCR products prior to sequencing. As for how the authors treated the data: Gene usage analysis of CDR3 amino acid clonotypes relied on the roughly 64 TRBV and about 15 TRBJ segments identified across samples. COPE and FqMerger were used to merge filtered high-quality paired reads into contigs. Contigs were aligned with BLAST to IMGT TRBV, TRBD and TRBJ reference genes, and CDR3 was defined per IMGT. Clonotypes above 0.1% frequency were classified as highly expanded clones. Repertoire diversity was measured by Shannon entropy, and V-J evenness by the Gini coefficient. A clonotype was considered public if more than one individual shared it. TCRdb trimmed the raw reads at Q25, called clones with MiXCR and kept productive beta chains. Under each unique CDR3 protein, matching rows form one entry showing the most common genes and DNA. Clone size and V and J calls follow TCRdb, not the original study. The sample profile shows fewer than 400,000 distinct CDR3 sequences; about 19% of them were found once. Jointly, the top ten make up less than 35% of the sample.

With regard to this clonotype: Its antigen remains unidentified. Base qualities are not provided; no much larger clone lies one nucleotide away.

This TCR derives from a female donor with Graves disease. Recombination connected TRBV10-3 to TRBJ2-7, with TRBD1 perhaps the D gene, on 5 matching bases. The source was peripheral blood mononuclear cells (PBMCs), collected when the disease was refractory, from a patient treated with antithyroid drugs. The DNA reads TGTGCCATCAGTGAGTCCCAGGGCCCTACCTACGAGCAGTACTTC. Its coded protein is CAISESQGPTYEQYF.